This TCR beta chain appears in the sequencing data of a study of blood T cell repertoires in COVID-19. Data came from immunoSEQ multiplex PCR; TCRdb stores just in-frame clones and leaves some out. The sample has almost 250,000 clones; approximately 90% are singletons. Looked up from germline, CDR1 is SGHDT and CDR2 is YYEEEE. CDR3 length equals 16 residues. Trimming removed 4 bases at V and 1 base at J, with 17 bases between. In assigning cohorts, the study relied on participant-reported clinical history. The V call is TRBV5-6, the J call TRBJ1-2; tentatively, D is TRBD1 (6 bases). The sequence was obtained from a woman aged 30 to 39 who had recovered from COVID-19. Sequenced material: PBMCs or T cells enriched from blood (not recorded which). CDR3 in amino acids: CASSRQGMLDNYGYTF. The CDR3 region has the DNA TGTGCCAGCAGCCGGCAGGGGATGCTAGATAACTATGGCTACACCTTC.